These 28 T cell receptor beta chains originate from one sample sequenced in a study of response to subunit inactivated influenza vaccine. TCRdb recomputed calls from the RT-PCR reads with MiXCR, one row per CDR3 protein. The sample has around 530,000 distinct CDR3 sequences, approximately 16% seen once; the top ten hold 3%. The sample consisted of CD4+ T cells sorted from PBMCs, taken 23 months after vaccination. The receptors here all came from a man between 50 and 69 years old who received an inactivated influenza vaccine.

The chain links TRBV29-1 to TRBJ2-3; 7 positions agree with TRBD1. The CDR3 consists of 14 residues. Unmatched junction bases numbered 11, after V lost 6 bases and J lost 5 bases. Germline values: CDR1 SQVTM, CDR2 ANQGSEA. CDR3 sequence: CSVGGRLVRDTQYF. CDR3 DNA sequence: TGCAGCGTAGGGGGCCGATTGGTTCGAGATACGCAGTATTTT.

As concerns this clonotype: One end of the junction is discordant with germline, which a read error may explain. In DNA form, the CDR3 reads TGTGCCATCAATGACAAGGGGCACTCCTACGAGCAGTACTTT. This codes for CAINDKGHSYEQYF. The chain couples TRBV10-3 to TRBJ2-7; perhaps TRBD1 as D (5 bases). Germline CDR1 is ENHRY and CDR2 is SYGVKD. The CDR3 sequence is 14 residues long.

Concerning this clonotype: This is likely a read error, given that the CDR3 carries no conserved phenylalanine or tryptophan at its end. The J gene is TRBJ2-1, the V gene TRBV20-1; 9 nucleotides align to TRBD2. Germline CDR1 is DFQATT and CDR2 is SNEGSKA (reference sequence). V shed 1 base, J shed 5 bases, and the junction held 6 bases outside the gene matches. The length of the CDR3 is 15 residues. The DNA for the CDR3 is TGCAGTGCTAGAGTCTCCCAGCGGGGGGACAATGAGCAGTTCTCC. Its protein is CSARVSQRGDNEQFS.

The CDR3 DNA follows: TGCAGCGTTGAAGACACGGGCGGGATTCAGTACTTC. Protein: CSVEDTGGIQYF. The chain recombines TRBV29-1 with TRBJ2-4; D is perhaps TRBD2 (5 bases). The CDR3 spans 12 residues. CDR1 is SQVTM and CDR2 is ANQGSEA in the germline V gene. Trimming removed 0 bases at V and 10 bases at J, with 10 bases between.

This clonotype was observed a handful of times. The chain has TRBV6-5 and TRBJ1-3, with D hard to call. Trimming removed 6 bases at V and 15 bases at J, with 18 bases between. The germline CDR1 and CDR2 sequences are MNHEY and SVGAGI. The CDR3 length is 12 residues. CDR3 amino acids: CASSRKAGQRYF. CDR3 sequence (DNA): TGTGCCAGCAGCAGAAAGGCTGGGCAAAGATATTTT.

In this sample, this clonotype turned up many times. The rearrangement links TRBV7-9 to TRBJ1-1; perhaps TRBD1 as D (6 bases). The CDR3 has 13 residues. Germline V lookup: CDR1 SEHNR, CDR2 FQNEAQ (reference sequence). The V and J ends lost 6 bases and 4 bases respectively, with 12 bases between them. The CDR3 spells CASRLTGITEAFF. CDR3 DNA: TGTGCCAGCAGGTTAACAGGGATCACTGAAGCTTTCTTT.

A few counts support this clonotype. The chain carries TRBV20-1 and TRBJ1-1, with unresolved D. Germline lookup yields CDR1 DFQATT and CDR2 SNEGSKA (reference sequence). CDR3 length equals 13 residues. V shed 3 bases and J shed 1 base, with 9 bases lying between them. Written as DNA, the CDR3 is TGCAGTGCTAGTTTAGACTCGAACACTGAAGCTTTCTTT. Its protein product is CSASLDSNTEAFF.

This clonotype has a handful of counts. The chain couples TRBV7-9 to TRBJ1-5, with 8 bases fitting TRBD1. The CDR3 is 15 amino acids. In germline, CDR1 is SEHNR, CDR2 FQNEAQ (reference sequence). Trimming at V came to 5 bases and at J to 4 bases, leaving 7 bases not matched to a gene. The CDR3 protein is CASSPGQGENQPQHF. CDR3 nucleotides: TGTGCCAGCAGCCCAGGACAGGGAGAAAATCAGCCCCAGCATTTT.

In DNA form, the CDR3 reads TGTGCCACCAGTGATTTGAAGGGGGCTGCCTACAATGAGCAGTTCTTC. Protein sequence: CATSDLKGAAYNEQFF. V and J are TRBV24-1 and TRBJ2-1; 7 nucleotides agree with TRBD1. Germline CDR1 KGHDR, CDR2 SFDVKD. CDR3 length equals 16 residues. V lost 0 bases to trimming and J lost 2 bases; unmatched junction nucleotides: 3.

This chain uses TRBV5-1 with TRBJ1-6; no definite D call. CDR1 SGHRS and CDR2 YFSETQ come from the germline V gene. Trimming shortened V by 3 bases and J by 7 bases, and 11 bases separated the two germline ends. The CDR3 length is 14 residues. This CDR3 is CASSYPKQNSPLHF. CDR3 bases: TGCGCCAGCAGCTACCCGAAGCAGAATTCACCCCTCCACTTT.

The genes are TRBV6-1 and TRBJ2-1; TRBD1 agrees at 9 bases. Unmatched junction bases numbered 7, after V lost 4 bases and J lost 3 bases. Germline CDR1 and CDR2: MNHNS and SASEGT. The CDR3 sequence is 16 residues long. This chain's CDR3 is CASSGPGTGFYNEQFF. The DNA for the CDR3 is TGTGCCAGCAGTGGCCCCGGGACAGGGTTCTACAATGAGCAGTTCTTC.

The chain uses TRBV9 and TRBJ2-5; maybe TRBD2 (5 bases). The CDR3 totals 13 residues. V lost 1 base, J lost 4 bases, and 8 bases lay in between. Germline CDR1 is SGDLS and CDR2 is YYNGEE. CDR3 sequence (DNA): TGTGCCAGCAGCGTACGGGCGGGAGAGACCCAGTACTTC. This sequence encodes CASSVRAGETQYF.

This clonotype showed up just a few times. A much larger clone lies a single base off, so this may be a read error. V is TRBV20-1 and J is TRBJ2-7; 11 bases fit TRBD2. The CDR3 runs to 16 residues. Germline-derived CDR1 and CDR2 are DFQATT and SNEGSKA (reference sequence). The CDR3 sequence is CCARDPTSGISYEQYF. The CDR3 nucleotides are TGCTGTGCTAGAGATCCGACTAGCGGGATCTCCTACGAGCAGTACTTC.

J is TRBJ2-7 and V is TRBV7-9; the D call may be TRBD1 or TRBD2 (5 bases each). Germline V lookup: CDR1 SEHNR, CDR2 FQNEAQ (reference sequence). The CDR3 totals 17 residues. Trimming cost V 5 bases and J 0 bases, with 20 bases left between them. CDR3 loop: CASSPPGTPGSSYEQYF. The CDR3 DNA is TGTGCCAGCAGCCCCCCGGGGACCCCAGGGAGCTCCTACGAGCAGTACTTC.

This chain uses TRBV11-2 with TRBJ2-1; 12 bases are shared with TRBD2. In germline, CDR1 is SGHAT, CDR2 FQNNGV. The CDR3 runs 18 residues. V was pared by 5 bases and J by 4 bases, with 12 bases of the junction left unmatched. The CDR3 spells CASSPRTSGVPLYNEQFF. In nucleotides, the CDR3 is TGTGCCAGCAGCCCAAGGACTAGCGGGGTACCGTTATACAATGAGCAGTTCTTC. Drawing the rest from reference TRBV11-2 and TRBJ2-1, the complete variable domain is EAGVAQSPRYKIIEKRQSVAFWCNPISGHATLYWYQQILGQGPKLLIQFQNNGVVDDSQLPKDRFSAERLKGVDSTLKIQPAKLEDSAVYLCASSPRTSGVPLYNEQFFGPGTRLTVL.

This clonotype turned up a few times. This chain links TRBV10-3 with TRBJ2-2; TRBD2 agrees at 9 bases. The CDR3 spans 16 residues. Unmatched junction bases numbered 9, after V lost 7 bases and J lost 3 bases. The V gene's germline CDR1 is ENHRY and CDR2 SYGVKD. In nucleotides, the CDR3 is TGTGCCATCACTCCCAGCGGGGGGTCGGACACCGGGGAGCTGTTTTTT. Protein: CAITPSGGSDTGELFF.

The CDR3 nucleotides are TGTGCCAGCAGACCCACAGGGCCCGAGACCCAGTACTTC. It translates to CASRPTGPETQYF. This chain connects TRBV6-2 or TRBV6-3 to TRBJ2-5; a possible D gene is TRBD1 (6 bases). Trimming stripped 6 bases from V and 5 bases from J, with 13 bases between. This CDR3 spans 13 amino acids. Germline lookup yields CDR1 MNHEY and CDR2 SVGEGT.

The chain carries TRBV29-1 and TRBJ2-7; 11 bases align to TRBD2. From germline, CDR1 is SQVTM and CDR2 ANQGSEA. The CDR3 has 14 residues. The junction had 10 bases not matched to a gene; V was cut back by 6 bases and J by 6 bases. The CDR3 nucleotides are TGCAGCGTACAGGGGACTAGCGGACCAACCGAGCAGTACTTC. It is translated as CSVQGTSGPTEQYF.

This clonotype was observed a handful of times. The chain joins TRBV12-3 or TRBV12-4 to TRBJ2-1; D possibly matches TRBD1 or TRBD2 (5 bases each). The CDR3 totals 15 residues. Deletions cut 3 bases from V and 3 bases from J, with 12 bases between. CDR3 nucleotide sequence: TGTGCCAGCAGTTTTAGCGCAGGGTTCTACAATGAGCAGTTCTTC. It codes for CASSFSAGFYNEQFF.

Written as DNA, the CDR3 is TGTGCCACCCGGGGATGGACAACTAATGAAAAACTGTTTTTT. It encodes CATRGWTTNEKLFF. The chain is built from TRBV28 and TRBJ1-4; D is unresolved. Trimming took 10 bases from V and 0 from J, leaving 12 bases between them. From germline, CDR1 is MDHEN and CDR2 SYDVKM. This CDR3 contains 14 residues.

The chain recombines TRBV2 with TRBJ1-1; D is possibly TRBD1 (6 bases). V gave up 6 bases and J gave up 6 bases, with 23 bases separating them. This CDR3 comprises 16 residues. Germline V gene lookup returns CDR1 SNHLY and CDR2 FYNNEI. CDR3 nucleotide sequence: TGTGCCAGCAGGCACGTTACTCAGGGGAGTAGATCTGAAGCTTTCTTT. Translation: CASRHVTQGSRSEAFF.

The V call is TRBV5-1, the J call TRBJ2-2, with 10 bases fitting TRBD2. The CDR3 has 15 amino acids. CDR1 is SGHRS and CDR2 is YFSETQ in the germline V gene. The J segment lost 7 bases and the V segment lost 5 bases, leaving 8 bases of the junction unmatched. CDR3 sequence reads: CASSLSGRYFGELFF. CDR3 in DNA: TGCGCCAGCAGTCTTAGCGGGAGGTACTTCGGGGAGCTGTTTTTT.

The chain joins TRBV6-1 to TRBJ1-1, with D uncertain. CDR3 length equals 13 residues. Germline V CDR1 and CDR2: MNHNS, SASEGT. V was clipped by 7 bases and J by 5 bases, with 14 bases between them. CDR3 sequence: CASIETGRTEAFF. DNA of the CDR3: TGTGCCAGCATCGAAACCGGGAGGACTGAAGCTTTCTTT.

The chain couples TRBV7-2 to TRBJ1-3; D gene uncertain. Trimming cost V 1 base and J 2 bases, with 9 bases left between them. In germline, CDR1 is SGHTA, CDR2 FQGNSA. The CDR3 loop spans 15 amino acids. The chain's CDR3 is CASSLVPEPGNTIYF. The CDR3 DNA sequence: TGTGCCAGCAGCTTAGTTCCCGAACCTGGAAACACCATATATTTT.

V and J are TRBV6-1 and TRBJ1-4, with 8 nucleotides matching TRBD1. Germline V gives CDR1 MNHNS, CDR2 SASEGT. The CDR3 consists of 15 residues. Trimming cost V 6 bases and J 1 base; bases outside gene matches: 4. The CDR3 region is CASRRDRGTNEKLFF. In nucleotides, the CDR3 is TGTGCCAGCAGACGCGACAGGGGAACTAATGAAAAACTGTTTTTT.

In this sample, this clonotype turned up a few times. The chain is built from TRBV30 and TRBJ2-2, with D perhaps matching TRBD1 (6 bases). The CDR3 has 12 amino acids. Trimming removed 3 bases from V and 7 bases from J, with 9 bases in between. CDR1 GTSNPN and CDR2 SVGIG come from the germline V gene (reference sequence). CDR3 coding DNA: TGTGCCTGGAGGCAGGGGCACGGGGAGCTGTTTTTT. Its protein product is CAWRQGHGELFF.

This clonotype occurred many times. CDR3: CASSSQPGQVNQPQHF. CDR3 DNA: TGTGCCAGCAGCTCCCAGCCGGGACAGGTCAATCAGCCCCAGCATTTT. J is TRBJ1-5 and V is TRBV7-6; 8 positions match TRBD1. This CDR3 region has 16 residues. Germline-derived CDR1 and CDR2 are SGHVS and FNYEAQ. The junction had 8 bases not matched to a gene; V was cut back by 4 bases and J by 3 bases.

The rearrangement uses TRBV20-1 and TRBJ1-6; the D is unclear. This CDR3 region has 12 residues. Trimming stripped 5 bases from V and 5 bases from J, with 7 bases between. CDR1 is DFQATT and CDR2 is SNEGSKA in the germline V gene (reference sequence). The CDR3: CSAPPNNSPLHF. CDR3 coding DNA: TGCAGTGCTCCACCGAATAATTCACCCCTCCACTTT.